A selection of T cell receptor beta chains follows, all from one sample in a study of Graves' ophthalmopathy and Graves' hyperthyroidism. MiXCR, applied by TCRdb to the multiplex PCR reads, yields one record per CDR3 protein. The repertoire has some 150,000 distinct CDR3 sequences, 39% of them found once; the top ten carry approximately 9%. The specimen was peripheral blood. All receptors derive from a man aged 30-40 years with Graves' ophthalmopathy. Both conserved end residues are part of each CDR3. A D gene is named only where the DNA matches it firmly. Some rows have no size entry. The others give once, few or many, or a class for an expanded clone.

>TRBV4-1|TRBJ2-2|many|16|-
TGCGCCAGCAGCCAGGCTCTGGAGGGGGTCACCGGGGAGCTGTTTTTT
CASSQALEGVTGELFF
>TRBV7-2|TRBJ2-7|-|15|TRBD1
TGTGCCAGCAGCTACCCCGGGACAGGGGATGTAGAGCAGTACTTC
CASSYPGTGDVEQYF
>TRBV6-5|TRBJ1-5|few|14|-
TGTGCCAGCAGTTCCGGGATCCTGAATCAGCCCCAGCATTTT
CASSSGILNQPQHF
>TRBV6-5|TRBJ2-7|-|13|-
TGTGCCAGCAGGTACCTGGGAACTGGGGAGCAGTACTTC
CASRYLGTGEQYF
>TRBV7-3|TRBJ2-7|-|15|-
TGTGCCAGCAGCTTAGCACAGGCCAACGGTTACGAGCAGTACTTC
CASSLAQANGYEQYF
>TRBV12-3/TRBV12-4|TRBJ1-1|few|15|-
TGTGCCAGCAGTCGTTGGGGGGGCCTCACGCCTGAAGCTTTCTTT
CASSRWGGLTPEAFF
>TRBV15|TRBJ2-5|many|11|-
TGTGCCACCAGCAGAGAGGAGACCCAGTACTTC
CATSREETQYF
>TRBV12-3/TRBV12-4|TRBJ2-5|-|15|TRBD2
TGTGCCAGCAGTTTAGAAGCGGGATCAGGGGAGACCCAGTACTTC
CASSLEAGSGETQYF
>TRBV5-1|TRBJ2-5|many|14|-
TGCGCCAGCAGCTTGGGGGACCTGCCAGAGACCCAGTACTTC
CASSLGDLPETQYF
>TRBV6-1|TRBJ1-5|-|14|-
TGTGCCAGCAGGCCCGGGGGGGTCTCGTGGGCCCAGCATTTT
CASRPGGVSWAQHF
>TRBV18|TRBJ2-2|-|15|TRBD2
TGTGCCAGCTCACCAACGAGCGGGAGAACCGGGGAGCTGTTTTTT
CASSPTSGRTGELFF
>TRBV6-2/TRBV6-3|TRBJ2-5|many|14|-
TGTGCCAGCAGTTACGGGGAAGCTCAAGAGACCCAGTACTTC
CASSYGEAQETQYF
>TRBV6-1|TRBJ2-4|many|17|TRBD2
TGTGCCAGCAGTGAAGCCCGGGGGGGTCTGGTCAAAAACATTCAGTACTTC
CASSEARGGLVKNIQYF
>TRBV7-2|TRBJ1-6|many|15|-
TGTGCCAGCAGCCTTAACGGGGTTCCTAATTCACCCCTCCACTTT
CASSLNGVPNSPLHF
>TRBV19|TRBJ1-1|-|13|-
TGTGCCAGTAGTATAAGCACGAACACTGAAGCTTTCTTT
CASSISTNTEAFF
>TRBV19|TRBJ2-7|-|13|-
TGTGCCAGTAGTAACAGGGCGGCCTACGAGCAGTACTTC
CASSNRAAYEQYF
>TRBV6-2/TRBV6-3|TRBJ1-1|-|15|TRBD1
TGTGCCAGCAGACTTCGGACAGGATCCCTCACTGAAGCTTTCTTT
CASRLRTGSLTEAFF
>TRBV4-2|TRBJ1-1|-|17|-
TGTGCCAGCAGCCAAGGGCTTACGGGCAGACTGAACACTGAAGCTTTCTTT
CASSQGLTGRLNTEAFF
>TRBV7-2|TRBJ2-2|many|14|TRBD1
TGTGCCAGCAGCTTGCGACAGGGAACCGGGGAGCTGTTTTTT
CASSLRQGTGELFF
>TRBV19|TRBJ1-1|-|15|-
TGTGCCAGTAGTAACGGGGGAGCCTGGGACACTGAAGCTTTCTTT
CASSNGGAWDTEAFF